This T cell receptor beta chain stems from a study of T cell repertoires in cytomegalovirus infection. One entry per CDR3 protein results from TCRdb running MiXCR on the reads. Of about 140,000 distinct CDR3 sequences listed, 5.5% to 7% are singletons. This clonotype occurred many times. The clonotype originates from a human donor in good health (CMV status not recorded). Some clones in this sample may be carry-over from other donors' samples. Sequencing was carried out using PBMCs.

The CDR3 region is CASSLSPGAHYEQYF. In DNA, the CDR3 is TGTGCCAGCAGCTTATCGCCAGGGGCTCACTACGAGCAGTACTTC. The chain joins TRBV7-2 to TRBJ2-7, with D possibly matching TRBD1 (6 bases). The CDR3 extends over 15 amino acids. Trimming shortened V by 2 bases and J by 3 bases, and 14 bases separated the two germline ends. Germline CDR1 reads SGHTA; CDR2 reads FQGNSA.